These T cell receptor beta chains were read from a single sample in a study of low-dose radiotherapy and immunotherapy resistance in tumors. In TCRdb, the reads were re-called with MiXCR into one record per CDR3 protein. The sample has under 90,000 distinct CDR3 sequences, more than 25% seen once. Sequencing was performed on PBMCs, taken before treatment. Every receptor here comes from a female donor with ovarian cancer. Both conserved end residues are part of each CDR3. D genes are given only for firm matches. Clone size, where shown, is once, few, many, or a class for clones that have expanded.

v_call,j_call,d_call,clone_size,cdr3_nt,cdr3_aa
TRBV14,TRBJ2-3,.,few,TGTGCCAGCAGCCAAGGGGCAACAGATACGCAGTATTTT,CASSQGATDTQYF
TRBV5-4,TRBJ2-5,TRBD2,once,TGTGCCAGCAGAGGGTCACTAGCGGGAGGCCTGGAGACCCAGTACTTC,CASRGSLAGGLETQYF
TRBV6-2/TRBV6-3,TRBJ2-5,TRBD2,.,TGTGCCAGCAGTGGGGGACTACGAGAGACCCAGTACTTC,CASSGGLRETQYF
TRBV26,TRBJ1-2,.,.,TGTGCCAGCAGTCCCCTCGACAGGGACTATGGCTACACCTTC,CASSPLDRDYGYTF
TRBV20-1,TRBJ2-7,TRBD2,few,TGCAGTGCTAGAGACCCCGGGACTAGCGGGGGGATGGGCTCCTACGAGCAGTACTTC,CSARDPGTSGGMGSYEQYF
TRBV5-1,TRBJ2-4,.,once,TGCGCCAGCAAGTATACGTGGTGGGCCAAAAACATTCAGTACTTC,CASKYTWWAKNIQYF
TRBV5-4,TRBJ2-3,TRBD1,many,TGTGCCAGCAGCTCACAGGGGGCGGATACGCAGTATTTT,CASSSQGADTQYF
TRBV9,TRBJ2-1,TRBD2,many,TGTGCCAGCAGCCGTGGGGGAGCGGGGGGGAACAATGAGCAGTTCTTC,CASSRGGAGGNNEQFF
TRBV28,TRBJ1-4,.,many,TGTGCCAGCATGCGCTCAACTAATGAAAAACTGTTTTTT,CASMRSTNEKLFF
TRBV7-2,TRBJ1-5,TRBD1,many,TGTGCCAGCAGCTTATCCGGGACAGACCAGCCCCAGCATTTT,CASSLSGTDQPQHF
TRBV2,TRBJ1-2,TRBD1,many,TGTGCCAGCAGTGTCCGGGACAGGGGTTATGGCTACACCTTC,CASSVRDRGYGYTF
TRBV12-3/TRBV12-4,TRBJ2-2,TRBD1,many,TGTGCCAGCAGTTTCACAGGGGTTGGGACCGGGGAGCTGTTTTTT,CASSFTGVGTGELFF
TRBV30,TRBJ2-7,.,.,TGTGCCTGGAGTGTGGGGCAGGGTTACGAGCAGTACTTC,CAWSVGQGYEQYF
TRBV19,TRBJ2-2,TRBD1,.,TGTGCCAGTAGTATCGCCCGATTCTATTCCGGGACAGGAGGCACCGGGGAGCTGTTTTTT,CASSIARFYSGTGGTGELFF
TRBV7-6,TRBJ1-6,TRBD1,many,TGTGCCAGCAGCTCGGGACAGCATCCTAACTCCTATAATTCACCCCTCCACTTT,CASSSGQHPNSYNSPLHF
TRBV15,TRBJ2-1,.,many,TGTGCCACCAGCAGAGACGTTGGGAATGAGCAGTTCTTC,CATSRDVGNEQFF
TRBV3-1,TRBJ1-3,TRBD1,many,TGTGCCAGCACCCTCCGGGACAGGGCGGAAAACACCATATATTTT,CASTLRDRAENTIYF
TRBV29-1,TRBJ1-4,.,many,TGCAGCGCCTCGACAGAAACTAATGAAAAACTGTTTTTT,CSASTETNEKLFF
TRBV14,TRBJ2-1,TRBD2,many,TGTGCCAGCAGCCAACTGACTAGCGGTTCGTACAATGAGCAGTTCTTC,CASSQLTSGSYNEQFF
TRBV6-6,TRBJ1-3,TRBD1,many,TGTGCCAGCAGTTCCCCGGGACAGGGGAAGAGGAGCGGAAACACCATATATTTT,CASSSPGQGKRSGNTIYF
TRBV24-1,TRBJ2-7,.,.,TGTGCCAGCAGTTCCCACGGCCCCTACGAGCAGTACTTC,CASSSHGPYEQYF
TRBV4-1,TRBJ2-1,TRBD2,many,TGCGCCAGCAGCCAAGTCGACTTAGGACTAGCGGGATACAATGAGCAGTTCTTC,CASSQVDLGLAGYNEQFF
TRBV7-2,TRBJ2-3,.,once,TGTGCCAGCAGCTCGGGACTCATCACAGATACGCAGTATTTT,CASSSGLITDTQYF
TRBV6-2/TRBV6-3,TRBJ2-1,.,many,TGTGCCAGCAGTAGACAAAACAATGAGCAGTTCTTC,CASSRQNNEQFF
TRBV5-1,TRBJ2-1,TRBD2,few,TGCGCCAGCAGCTTAGGACTAGCGGGAGGAGGTAGGAATGAGCAGTTCTTC,CASSLGLAGGGRNEQFF
TRBV12-3/TRBV12-4,TRBJ2-4,.,.,TGTGCCAGCAGCCGACAGACGACCCAAAACATTCAGTACTTC,CASSRQTTQNIQYF
TRBV19,TRBJ2-6,.,many,TGTGCCAGTAGTATTCGCGGGGCAAATGGGGCCAACGTCCTGACTTTC,CASSIRGANGANVLTF
TRBV20-1,TRBJ2-3,TRBD1,.,TGCAGTGCTGTGGACAGGGTAGTTGCAGATACGCAGTATTTT,CSAVDRVVADTQYF
TRBV7-8,TRBJ2-5,.,.,TGTGCCAGCGGCCCCCAAGAGACCCAGTACTTC,CASGPQETQYF
TRBV12-3/TRBV12-4,TRBJ2-1,TRBD2,many,TGTGCCAGCAGTCCGGGGACTAGCGGGAGGGCGCAGCACAATGAGCAGTTCTTC,CASSPGTSGRAQHNEQFF
TRBV20-1,TRBJ2-7,TRBD1,many,TGCAGTGCTAGGCCCATAGACGGGACAGGGGCGACTAAATCCTACGAGCAGTACTTC,CSARPIDGTGATKSYEQYF
TRBV12-3/TRBV12-4,TRBJ2-2,TRBD2,many,TGTGCCAGCAGGCGACTAGCGGGCACCGGGGAGCTGTTTTTT,CASRRLAGTGELFF
TRBV28,TRBJ2-2,.,.,TGTGCCAGCAGTTCGTCAGGGTTCTCGAACACCGGGGAGCTGTTTTTT,CASSSSGFSNTGELFF
TRBV5-1,TRBJ2-1,.,.,TGCGCCAGCAGCCGAGAGGGGAATGAGCAGTTCTTC,CASSREGNEQFF
TRBV10-1,TRBJ2-7,.,many,TGCGCCAGCAGTGCGACCGGGGGTCCCTACGAGCAGTACTTC,CASSATGGPYEQYF
TRBV4-2,TRBJ2-3,.,.,TGTGCCAGCAGCCAAGAGGGAAGGGGGACAGATACGCAGTATTTT,CASSQEGRGTDTQYF
TRBV2,TRBJ1-5,.,many,TGTGCCAGCAGTGAACAGGTTAGCAATCAGCCCCAGCATTTT,CASSEQVSNQPQHF
TRBV20-1,TRBJ2-3,.,.,TGCAGTGCTGTTGGAGATAACACAGATACGCAGTATTTT,CSAVGDNTDTQYF
TRBV29-1,TRBJ2-1,.,many,TGCAGCGTTGATCAGACCGGCTATGAGCAGTTCTTC,CSVDQTGYEQFF
TRBV4-3,TRBJ1-6,TRBD1,few,TGCGCCAGCAGCCAAGATACCGGGACAGGGGATACAAGGTCCTACTTACCCCTCCACTTT,CASSQDTGTGDTRSYLPLHF
TRBV7-8,TRBJ2-3,.,.,TGTGCCAGCAGCTTAGCGAGTACAGGGCCAGATACGCAGTATTTT,CASSLASTGPDTQYF
TRBV28,TRBJ1-5,.,.,TGTGCCAGCGTTCCAACAGGGTTCGGCCAGCCCCAGCATTTT,CASVPTGFGQPQHF
TRBV6-2/TRBV6-3,TRBJ2-3,.,many,TGTGCCAGCAGTTACTCCTACAGGGTAGAGGCGCAGTATTTT,CASSYSYRVEAQYF
TRBV12-3/TRBV12-4,TRBJ1-6,.,many,TGTGCCAGCAGTCCTCTGGTAGGGGTCGGTTCACCCCTCCACTTT,CASSPLVGVGSPLHF
TRBV29-1,TRBJ2-7,.,many,TGCAGCGTCCTAAGTTGGGAGGATGGAGCCTACAAAACATCCTACGAGCAGTACTTC,CSVLSWEDGAYKTSYEQYF
TRBV5-1,TRBJ2-7,.,many,TGCGCCAGCAGCTTGGAAGGGTTCCGGGTGTACGAGCAGTACTTC,CASSLEGFRVYEQYF
TRBV20-1,TRBJ2-2,.,few,TGCAGTGCTAGCCCGGGTCCGAGGACCGGGGAGCTGTTTTTT,CSASPGPRTGELFF
TRBV28,TRBJ2-7,TRBD2,few,TGTGCCAGCAGTTCCCCCTGGGGGGGAGCACCCTACGAGCAGTACTTC,CASSSPWGGAPYEQYF
TRBV6-2/TRBV6-3,TRBJ1-1,.,many,TGTGCCAGCAGTTACAAGGGCGTCACTGAAGCTTTCTTT,CASSYKGVTEAFF